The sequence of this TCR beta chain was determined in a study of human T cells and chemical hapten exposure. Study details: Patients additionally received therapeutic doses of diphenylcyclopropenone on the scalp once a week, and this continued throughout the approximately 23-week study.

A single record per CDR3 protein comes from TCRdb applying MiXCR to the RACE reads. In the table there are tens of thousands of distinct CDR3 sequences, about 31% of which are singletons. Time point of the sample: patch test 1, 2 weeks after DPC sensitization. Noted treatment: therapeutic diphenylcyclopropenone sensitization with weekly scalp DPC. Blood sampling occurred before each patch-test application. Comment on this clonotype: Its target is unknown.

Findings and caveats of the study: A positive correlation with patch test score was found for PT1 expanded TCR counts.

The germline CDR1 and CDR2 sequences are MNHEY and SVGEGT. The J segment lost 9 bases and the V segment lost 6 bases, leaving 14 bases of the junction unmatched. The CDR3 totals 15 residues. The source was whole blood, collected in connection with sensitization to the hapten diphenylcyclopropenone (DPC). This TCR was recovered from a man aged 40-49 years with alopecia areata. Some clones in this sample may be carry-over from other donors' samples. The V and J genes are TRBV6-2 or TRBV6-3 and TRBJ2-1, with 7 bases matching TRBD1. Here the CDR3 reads CASSLGQWGFSEQFF. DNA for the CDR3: TGTGCCAGCAGCCTGGGACAGTGGGGGTTTTCTGAGCAGTTCTTC.